Listed here are 12 T cell receptor beta chains from one sample, sequenced in a study of blood T cell repertoires in COVID-19. The table came from immunoSEQ multiplex PCR; TCRdb's copy has only in-frame clones and leaves some out. Here the sample spans around 170,000 clones, 85% to 95% being singletons. Sequenced input: peripheral blood. These TCRs come from a man between 50 and 59 years old with acute or convalescent COVID-19.

The DNA of the CDR3 is TGTGCCAGCTCACGACGGGACAGAGATGGCTACACCTTC. Amino acid sequence: CASSRRDRDGYTF. This chain links TRBV18 with TRBJ1-2; 7 bases are shared with TRBD1. Germline trimming cut 4 bases from V and 6 bases from J; bases unmatched to any gene: 5. The CDR3 totals 13 residues. Germline V gene sequence: CDR1 KGHSH, CDR2 LQKENI.

The chain couples TRBV18 to TRBJ1-6; TRBD1 agrees at 7 bases. Germline V gives CDR1 KGHSH, CDR2 LQKENI. This CDR3 is 15 amino acids long. V lost 5 bases, J lost 7 bases, and 8 bases stayed unmatched. DNA for the CDR3: TGTGCCAGCTCAACGACAGGGTTGGAAAATTCACCCCTCCACTTT. Translating it yields CASSTTGLENSPLHF.

For this clone: The same CDR3 can be traced to other DNA sequences in this sample. J is TRBJ2-7 and V is TRBV5-4; TRBD1 might be the D (5 bases). Trimming took off 4 bases at V and 3 bases at J, with 11 bases between the two ends. Germline CDR1 SGHNT, CDR2 YYREEE (reference sequence). The CDR3 contains 13 residues. CDR3 amino acids: CASSLRQGYEQYF. DNA for the CDR3: TGTGCCAGCAGCCTACGTCAGGGCTACGAGCAGTACTTC.

The V and J genes are TRBV6-4 and TRBJ2-3; TRBD2 is a possible D gene (6 bases). Between the trimmed V and J ends, which lost 8 bases and 3 bases, there was a span of 15 bases. CDR1 is MRHNA and CDR2 is SNTAGT in the germline V gene. The CDR3 spans 14 residues. CDR3 nucleotide sequence: TGTGCCAGCGGCTCCGGGACTTTTACAGATACGCAGTATTTT. As protein: CASGSGTFTDTQYF.

The chain joins TRBV30 to TRBJ1-1; no clear D. The ends were cut back, 2 bases at V and 3 bases at J, with 10 bases in the middle. Germline loops: CDR1 GTSNPN, CDR2 SVGIG (reference sequence). CDR3 size: 13 residues. The CDR3 sequence: CAWSLARDTEAFF. The CDR3 DNA follows: TGTGCCTGGAGTCTAGCGCGGGACACTGAAGCTTTCTTT.

The V and J genes are TRBV5-1 and TRBJ2-5, with D unclear. The V gene's germline CDR1 is SGHRS and CDR2 YFSETQ. The CDR3 contains 12 residues. The germline V and J ends were trimmed by 0 bases and 5 bases, with 5 bases remaining between them. For the CDR3, the DNA is TGCGCCAGCAGCTTGGCCTCGGAGACCCAGTACTTC. Residues: CASSLASETQYF.

This chain connects TRBV7-9 to TRBJ2-6; possible D gene TRBD2, 6 bases. The germline CDR1 and CDR2 sequences are SEHNR and FQNEAQ (reference sequence). This CDR3 region has 16 residues. With 2 bases removed from V and 0 bases from J, the gap between germline ends came to 8 bases. This CDR3 is CASSLRRGSGANVLTF. The CDR3, as DNA: TGTGCCAGCAGCTTAAGGAGGGGCTCTGGGGCCAACGTCCTGACTTTC.

The CDR3, as DNA: TGTGCCAGCAGCCCCCCCCTAGGGGGGGCGAGGGGCTACACCTTC. As protein: CASSPPLGGARGYTF. This chain uses TRBV9 with TRBJ1-2, with a tentative D call TRBD1 (6 bases). There are 15 residues in the CDR3. Trimming stripped 4 bases from V and 8 bases from J, with 21 bases between. CDR1 SGDLS and CDR2 YYNGEE come from the germline V gene.

V gene TRBV19 combines with J gene TRBJ2-4; the D gene is possibly TRBD2 (5 bases). Trimming took off 4 bases at V and 0 bases at J, with 25 bases between the two ends. The germline gives CDR1 LNHDA, CDR2 SQIVND (reference sequence). The length of the CDR3 is 20 residues. The CDR3 DNA sequence: TGTGCCAGTAGTAGGCGAGTTACACCCAAACACGGACTAGCCAAAAACATTCAGTACTTC. It translates to CASSRRVTPKHGLAKNIQYF. The full variable domain, its missing parts supplied by reference TRBV19 and TRBJ2-4, is DGGITQSPKYLFRKEGQNVTLSCEQNLNHDAMYWYRQDPGQGLRLIYYSQIVNDFQKGDIAEGYSVSREKKESFPLTVTSAQKNPTAFYLCASSRRVTPKHGLAKNIQYFGAGTRLSVL.

V gene TRBV9 combines with J gene TRBJ1-1; 8 bases agree with TRBD1. The CDR3 runs to 18 residues. The V segment lost 0 bases and the J segment 0 bases; nucleotides outside the gene matches: 10. Looked up from germline, CDR1 is SGDLS and CDR2 is YYNGEE. DNA of the CDR3: TGTGCCAGCAGCGTAGCTGGAACAGGGGGATCGCTGAACACTGAAGCTTTCTTT. It encodes CASSVAGTGGSLNTEAFF. Full variable domain (outside the CDR3, taken from reference TRBV9 and TRBJ1-1): DSGVTQTPKHLITATGQRVTLRCSPRSGDLSVYWYQQSLDQGLQFLIQYYNGEERAKGNILERFSAQQFPDLHSELNLSSLELGDSALYFCASSVAGTGGSLNTEAFFGQGTRLTVV.

This clone was recorded a few times. This chain links TRBV4-2 with TRBJ1-5; D not resolved. V was trimmed by 4 bases and J by 0 bases, leaving 10 bases between them. The CDR3 spans 15 residues. Looked up from germline, CDR1 is LGHNA and CDR2 is YNFKEQ. CDR3 protein: CASSPGEASNQPQHF. The CDR3 DNA sequence: TGTGCCAGCAGCCCCGGTGAGGCTAGCAATCAGCCCCAGCATTTT.

This chain connects TRBV7-9 to TRBJ2-2; 8 nucleotides agree with TRBD2. The CDR3 runs to 14 residues. Germline trimming cut 4 bases from V and 6 bases from J; bases unmatched to any gene: 4. Germline CDR1 and CDR2: SEHNR and FQNEAQ (reference sequence). CDR3 residues: CASSSGTRSGELFF. The DNA of the CDR3 is TGTGCCAGCAGCTCCGGGACTAGATCCGGGGAGCTGTTTTTT. Combining the CDR3 with reference TRBV7-9 and TRBJ2-2 gives the whole variable domain DTGVSQNPRHKITKRGQNVTFRCDPISEHNRLYWYRQTLGQGPEFLTYFQNEAQLEKSRLLSDRFSAERPKGSFSTLEIQRTEQGDSAMYLCASSSGTRSGELFFGEGSRLTVL.